The clone carrying this T cell receptor beta chain was seen ten or more times. Each CDR3 protein gets one entry after TCRdb re-called the 5' RACE reads with MiXCR. The sample holds hundreds of thousands of distinct CDR3 sequences; roughly 3.5% are singletons and the top ten take 20% to 25%. The data are from a study of T cells after yellow fever vaccination. Study-level information: Fractions containing few cells were prepared with SMART-Seq v4 Ultra Low Input.

Specimen: PBMCs, collected on the day of the yellow fever booster vaccination. This TCR derives from a man aged 18 to 29 who received the YFV17D yellow fever vaccine.

The CDR3 is CASSTIGGREHEQFF. The CDR3 DNA reads TGTGCCAGCAGCACAATCGGGGGCCGTGAGCATGAGCAGTTCTTC. This rearrangement joins TRBV7-9 to TRBJ2-1; possibly TRBD1 or TRBD2 for D (6 bases each). Trimming removed 5 bases at V and 8 bases at J, with 19 bases between. CDR3 size: 15 residues. CDR1 and CDR2 from the germline V gene are SEHNR and FQNEAQ (reference sequence).